These T cell receptor beta chains were read from a single sample in a study of blood T cell repertoires in COVID-19. Generated by immunoSEQ multiplex PCR, the TCRdb table keeps only in-frame clones and is missing some. The data show a few hundred thousand clones, about 89% seen once. Material for sequencing was peripheral blood. The receptors derive from a woman aged 55-69 years with acute or convalescent COVID-19. Each CDR3 is given with its conserved first and last residue. Fields, in order: clone size, V gene, D gene, CDR3 length, J gene, CDR3 protein, CDR3 DNA. A D gene is named only where the DNA matches it firmly. Only some rows state a clone size, as once, few, many or a class for expanded clones.

.	TRBV6-6	.	17	TRBJ1-4	CASSPETVPATNEKLFF	TGTGCCAGCAGTCCAGAGACAGTACCCGCAACTAATGAAAAACTGTTTTTT
.	TRBV19	.	11	TRBJ1-1	CASSRGVEAFF	TGTGCCAGTAGTAGGGGGGTTGAAGCTTTCTTT
.	TRBV9	.	15	TRBJ1-1	CASSVAGGANTEAFF	TGTGCCAGCAGCGTAGCCGGGGGAGCGAACACTGAAGCTTTCTTT
.	TRBV9	.	15	TRBJ2-7	CASSAQEQGPYEQYF	TGTGCCAGCAGCGCCCAGGAACAGGGACCCTACGAGCAGTACTTC
.	TRBV11-2	.	13	TRBJ1-1	CASSLDSGTEAFF	TGTGCCAGCAGCTTAGATTCGGGCACTGAAGCTTTCTTT
.	TRBV20-1	TRBD1	13	TRBJ2-4	CSASRDSKNIQYF	TGCAGTGCTAGTAGGGACAGCAAAAACATTCAGTACTTC
once	TRBV6-2/TRBV6-3	TRBD1	12	TRBJ2-5	CASSHRGETQYF	TGTGCCAGCAGTCACAGGGGCGAGACCCAGTACTTC
once	TRBV19	.	14	TRBJ2-4	CASKSGPHGNIQYF	TGTGCCAGTAAATCCGGTCCCCACGGGAACATTCAGTACTTC
.	TRBV19	TRBD1	15	TRBJ2-3	CASIDRGTSTDTQYF	TGTGCCAGCATTGACAGGGGGACTAGCACAGATACGCAGTATTTT
.	TRBV9	TRBD1	13	TRBJ2-7	CASSLDRDYEQYF	TGTGCCAGCAGCTTAGACAGGGACTACGAGCAGTACTTC
.	TRBV7-2	TRBD2	16	TRBJ2-3	CASSPIAGVLGDTQYF	TGTGCCAGCAGCCCAATAGCGGGGGTGCTAGGAGATACGCAGTATTTT
.	TRBV7-7	TRBD2	15	TRBJ2-7	CASSLNSGSAGEQYF	TGTGCTAGCAGCTTAAATAGCGGGAGTGCTGGGGAGCAGTACTTC
.	TRBV7-9	TRBD1	15	TRBJ1-4	CASSPRQGDYEKLFF	TGTGCCAGCAGCCCCCGACAGGGGGACTACGAAAAACTGTTTTTT
.	TRBV28	TRBD1	16	TRBJ1-4	CASSLLGQGANEKLFF	TGTGCCAGCAGTTTACTGGGACAGGGGGCTAATGAAAAACTGTTTTTT
once	TRBV30	TRBD2	18	TRBJ2-1	CAWNTGTSGTRDYNEQFF	TGTGCCTGGAACACCGGGACTAGCGGGACTCGAGACTACAATGAGCAGTTCTTC
.	TRBV9	.	15	TRBJ2-1	CASSSLGGTYNEQFF	TGTGCCAGCAGCTCCCTCGGGGGAACCTACAATGAGCAGTTCTTC
.	TRBV5-1	TRBD2	16	TRBJ2-2	CASRLRPSGNTGELFF	TGCGCCAGCCGCTTGCGGCCTAGCGGGAACACCGGGGAGCTGTTTTTT
.	TRBV5-1	.	15	TRBJ2-1	CASSPTSSPYNEQFF	TGCGCCAGCAGCCCTACTAGCAGCCCCTACAATGAGCAGTTCTTC
.	TRBV29-1	.	12	TRBJ2-2	CSVEQGSRELFF	TGCAGCGTTGAACAGGGAAGCAGGGAGCTGTTTTTT
.	TRBV7-2	.	15	TRBJ2-5	CASSRGPSGSWTQYF	TGTGCCAGCAGCCGCGGGCCCAGTGGGTCTTGGACCCAGTACTTC
.	TRBV7-2	.	16	TRBJ1-1	CASNLLPLGGFTEAFF	TGTGCCAGCAACCTTTTACCCCTCGGGGGTTTCACTGAAGCTTTCTTT
.	TRBV28	TRBD1	15	TRBJ1-1	CASSEARGLGTEAFF	TGTGCCAGCAGTGAGGCCAGGGGGCTGGGCACTGAAGCTTTCTTT